This T cell receptor beta chain was recorded in a study of blood T cell repertoires in COVID-19. The germline V gene encodes CDR1 SNHLY and CDR2 FYNNEI. The CDR3 has 13 residues. The J segment lost 4 bases and the V segment lost 10 bases, leaving 10 bases of the junction unmatched. Source study methods: Estimates of nucleated cell counts were drawn from the amplification of reference gene primers. Profiled with immunoSEQ multiplex PCR; TCRdb holds only in-frame clones, not every one. V, J and clone size derive from that table, while D and trimming were established from the DNA sequence. The data show more than 250,000 clones, approximately 85% seen once.

The sequenced sample was peripheral blood. The sequence came from a man aged 50 to 59 with active or convalescent COVID-19. V is TRBV2 and J is TRBJ2-7, with 7 positions matching TRBD1. The CDR3 region has the DNA TGTGCCAACTTCGGGGACAGTCGGTACGAGCAGTACTTC. It specifies CANFGDSRYEQYF.